This TCR beta chain originates from a study of blood T cell repertoires in COVID-19. This table comes from immunoSEQ multiplex PCR, and its TCRdb copy is limited to in-frame clones, with some not included. Of fewer than 400,000 clones listed, 89% were seen once; the top ten hold over 4%. There are 15 residues in the CDR3. CDR1 and CDR2 (germline): SNHLY, FYNNEI. Trimming pared 1 base from V and 4 bases from J, leaving 11 bases between. This clonotype was sampled from a man aged 55-75 years who had recovered from COVID-19. Material: PBMCs or T cells enriched from blood (not recorded which). This chain uses TRBV2 with TRBJ1-3, with a weak D call TRBD1 (6 bases). The CDR3 coding sequence is TGTGCCAGCAGTGAAGAAGGACAGAGAGGAAACACCATATATTTT. It encodes CASSEEGQRGNTIYF.